This entry features one TCR beta chain sequence. This clonotype has only a few counts. Its antigen remains undetermined. One base away there is no much larger clone; base qualities are not given. What this sample's time point label stands for: persistent/refractory GD, antithyroid drugs over 5 years with positive TRAb. RNA was extracted from PBMCs in TRIzol for both TCR sequencing and RNA sequencing. The diagnosis of Graves' disease was made according to American Thyroid Association guidelines. Patients for the study were recruited at an endocrinology department in Xi'an, China. From each patient, approximately 9.9 milliliters of peripheral blood was collected into an EDTA anticoagulant tube. Ficoll Paque Plus density gradient separation was used to isolate PBMCs, and no additional T cell sorting was done. An Agilent 2100 Bioanalyzer and agarose gel were used to check RNA quality, while a NanoDrop 2000 measured RNA concentration.

Libraries came from multiplex PCR. The sequencer listed for this sample is Illumina HiSeq 4000. TCR beta libraries were built with iRepertoire HTBI primers and Arm-PCR amplification of CDR3 regions. Gel purification was performed on PCR products prior to sequencing. Per the original workflow: Gene usage analysis of CDR3 amino acid clonotypes used the 60 to 80 TRBV and about 14 TRBJ segments found across samples. COPE and FqMerger were used to merge filtered high-quality paired reads into contigs. BLAST was used to align contigs to IMGT TRBV, TRBD and TRBJ reference genes, and CDR3 was defined according to IMGT. Clonotypes above 0.1% frequency were classified as highly expanded clones. Repertoire diversity was measured by Shannon entropy, and V-J evenness by the Gini coefficient. A clonotype found in more than one individual was treated as public. Starting from the raw public reads, TCRdb applied fastp trimming at Q25, assembled clones with MiXCR and retained in-frame beta chains. Each CDR3 protein gets just one entry, which takes the most common genes and DNA from the rows behind it. TCRdb's processing, not the study's, gives the V and J calls here. This sample is represented by 350,000 to 450,000 distinct CDR3 sequences; 21% of them were singletons. Together, the top ten hold over 11% of the sample.

This sample was taken from a study of regulatory T cells in long-lasting Graves disease (dated by TCRdb to the early 2020s). Regarding the study in general: Persistent Graves' disease was defined as antithyroid drug treatment for over 5 years with persistently positive TSH receptor autoantibodies. Persistent Graves' disease patients were compared with newly diagnosed Graves' disease patients by peripheral blood TCR sequencing and RNA sequencing. The study was registered as a clinical trial and conducted in China. A total of about 33 samples underwent TCR sequencing, from about 13 patients with persistent Graves' disease and about 20 patients with newly diagnosed Graves' disease. Antithyroid drugs had been taken for about 9.7 years on average by persistent Graves' disease patients in the clinical cohort.

The CDR3 measures 14 amino acids from cysteine to phenylalanine. Only CDR3 DNA is held: 42 bases, read in frame from base 1. Clipping removes 3 bases from V and 5 bases from J, with 6 as the unmatched junction base count. CDR1 is given as GTSNPN and CDR2 as SVGIG, both from the germline V gene (reference sequence). What the authors observed across the whole study: Persistent patients shared more public clonotypes among themselves (approximately 2,500) than newly diagnosed patients did (more than 950). Because the primary lesion, thyroid tissue, could not be accessed, the study looked at peripheral blood alone. As a limitation, the authors acknowledged that the small sample size may reduce accuracy. Preferential use of TRBV28, TRBJ1-2 and TRBJ2-5 was observed in persistent disease, whereas TRBV20-1 and TRBJ2-1 were favored in newly diagnosed disease. Compared with newly diagnosed patients, persistent Graves' disease patients had lower TCR Shannon entropy and fewer highly expanded clones, which suggests clonal expansion. Sequencing and analysis were restricted to the TCR beta chain.

This clonotype was obtained from a female donor with Graves disease. The chain joins TRBV30 to TRBJ2-2; a stretch of 7 junction bases matches TRBD2. The source was peripheral blood mononuclear cells (PBMCs), collected when the disease was refractory, from a patient treated with antithyroid drugs. The CDR3 region: CAWRSAGVTGELFF. The nucleotide sequence is given as TGTGCCTGGAGAAGCGCGGGAGTAACCGGGGAGCTGTTTTTT.